What follows are 2 T cell receptor beta chains derived from one specimen sequenced in a study of PD-1 blockade in classical Hodgkin lymphoma. Profiled with immunoSEQ multiplex PCR; TCRdb holds only in-frame clones, not every one. The repertoire holds around 60,000 clones, over 85% seen once, with approximately 8% in the top ten. As to time point: cycle 4 day 1 (C4D1), after around six weeks of nivolumab. There was relapse after autologous stem cell transplantation in every patient, and there was variation in brentuximab vedotin exposure. The material sequenced was peripheral blood mononuclear cells (PBMCs), taken before the fourth cycle of nivolumab. These receptors were collected from a human donor with classical Hodgkin lymphoma.

J is TRBJ2-4 and V is TRBV19; D is unresolved. Between the trimmed V and J ends, which lost 5 bases and 6 bases, there was a span of 17 bases. The CDR3 contains 15 residues. Germline V gene sequence: CDR1 LNHDA, CDR2 SQIVND (reference sequence). This CDR3 reads CASSLQSPTLNIQYF. DNA for the CDR3: TGTGCCAGTAGTCTACAGAGTCCCACGTTAAACATTCAGTACTTC. The full variable domain, completed using reference TRBV19 and TRBJ2-4, is DGGITQSPKYLFRKEGQNVTLSCEQNLNHDAMYWYRQDPGQGLRLIYYSQIVNDFQKGDIAEGYSVSREKKESFPLTVTSAQKNPTAFYLCASSLQSPTLNIQYFGAGTRLSVL.

The gene calls are TRBV5-1 and TRBJ1-4; D gene uncertain. The CDR3 is made up of 13 amino acids. V lost 2 bases to trimming and J lost 3 bases, with 5 bases between them. Germline CDR1 SGHRS, CDR2 YFSETQ. CDR3 residues: CASSLLPNEKLFF. Here the CDR3 DNA reads TGCGCCAGCAGCTTACTCCCTAATGAAAAACTGTTTTTT.